This TCR beta chain was obtained from a study of T cell repertoires in cytomegalovirus infection. This clonotype was observed many times. TCRdb recomputed calls from the reads with MiXCR, one row per CDR3 protein. The table has over 150,000 distinct CDR3 sequences, approximately 17% seen once. The TCR comes from a human donor in good health (CMV status not recorded). Some clones in this sample may be carry-over from other donors' samples. Sequenced: CD8+ T cells from PBMCs.

CDR3 region: CASSLGGYTF. The CDR3 bases are TGTGCCAGCAGCTTAGGGGGCTACACCTTC. The genes are TRBV7-9 and TRBJ1-2; the D is unclear. The V and J ends lost 1 base and 8 bases respectively, with 2 bases between them. The CDR3 contains 10 residues. Germline V gene data show CDR1 as SEHNR and CDR2 as FQNEAQ (reference sequence).